In its sample, the clone carrying this T cell receptor (beta chain) was seen once. This entry is derived from a study of PD-L1 blockade in urothelial cancer. Background on the study: Each participant's history included 0 to 3 prior chemotherapy regimens.

TCRdb's copy holds only in-frame clones and misses some; the assay was immunoSEQ multiplex PCR. Seen here are 41,000 or so clones, under 90% observed once, and the top ten hold roughly 18%. Patients in the study were battling locally advanced or metastatic urothelial carcinoma. The material was PBMCs, obtained around atezolizumab (anti-PD-L1) treatment. This receptor was taken from a man between 60 and 75 years old with urothelial cancer.

The CDR3 DNA is TGCGCCAGTCAGGTGGTGGGACTAGCGAACAATGAGCAGTTCTTC. Protein: CASQVVGLANNEQFF. This chain links TRBV5-1 with TRBJ2-1, with 10 bases aligning to TRBD2. CDR3 size: 15 residues. The V gene's germline CDR1 is SGHRS and CDR2 YFSETQ. V trimming: 8 bases; J trimming: 5 bases; junction bases outside the gene matches: 10.